The rows below give T cell receptor beta chains drawn from one sample of a study of PD-L1 blockade in urothelial cancer. Assay: immunoSEQ multiplex PCR; the TCRdb copy retains only in-frame clones and omits some. This sample has tens of thousands of clones; roughly 87% occur once, and the top ten carry 6% to 9%. The specimen comprised PBMCs, sampled around atezolizumab (anti-PD-L1) treatment. Every receptor here comes from a man in his sixties with urothelial cancer. Each CDR3 is given with its conserved first and last residue. The D gene is left open where the match is weak. Some rows mark clone size as missing; the rest say once, few, many or name a class of expanded clone.

CDR3 DNA: TGTGCCAGCAGGACTAGCGGGGGGAATGACGGGGAGCTGTTTTTT
CDR3 protein: CASRTSGGNDGELFF
J gene: TRBJ2-2
V gene: TRBV2
D gene: TRBD2
clone size: NA

CDR3 DNA: TGTGCCAGCAGTGAACCGGGATGGGGGGGCCGGGATGAGCAGTTCTTC
CDR3 protein: CASSEPGWGGRDEQFF
J gene: TRBJ2-1
V gene: TRBV2
D gene: NA
clone size: NA

CDR3 DNA: TGTGCCAGCAGTCCCCTAGGACTAGCCGACGGGACCCAGTACTTC
CDR3 protein: CASSPLGLADGTQYF
J gene: TRBJ2-5
V gene: TRBV7-2
D gene: TRBD2
clone size: NA

CDR3 DNA: TGCGCCAGCAGCGCGGACAGTCCGGGCTACGAGCAGTACTTC
CDR3 protein: CASSADSPGYEQYF
J gene: TRBJ2-7
V gene: TRBV5-1
D gene: NA
clone size: NA

CDR3 DNA: TGTGCCAGCTCACAGGACATTAACTCCTACAATGAGCAGTTCTTC
CDR3 protein: CASSQDINSYNEQFF
J gene: TRBJ2-1
V gene: TRBV18
D gene: NA
clone size: NA

CDR3 DNA: TGTGCCAGCAGCTTGGTGGGGGGAGCAGATACGCAGTATTTT
CDR3 protein: CASSLVGGADTQYF
J gene: TRBJ2-3
V gene: TRBV5-4
D gene: NA
clone size: NA

CDR3 DNA: TGTGCCAGTAGTAGGGCAGGGGCGAACTATGGCTACACCTTC
CDR3 protein: CASSRAGANYGYTF
J gene: TRBJ1-2
V gene: TRBV19
D gene: NA
clone size: NA

CDR3 DNA: TGTGCCAGCAGCTTACATGCGGGGACCCCTAATGAAAAACTGTTTTTT
CDR3 protein: CASSLHAGTPNEKLFF
J gene: TRBJ1-4
V gene: TRBV7-2
D gene: NA
clone size: NA

CDR3 DNA: TGTGCCAGCAGCTCCTCCCCCGAGAACAATGAGCAGTTCTTC
CDR3 protein: CASSSSPENNEQFF
J gene: TRBJ2-1
V gene: TRBV13
D gene: NA
clone size: NA

CDR3 DNA: TGTGCCAGCAGCGTAGGCCTACCCAACGCGAACACCGGGGAGCTGTTTTTT
CDR3 protein: CASSVGLPNANTGELFF
J gene: TRBJ2-2
V gene: TRBV9
D gene: NA
clone size: NA

CDR3 DNA: TGTGCCAGCGGACTCCGTCGGGTAGCGGGGGAAGAGACCCAGTACTTC
CDR3 protein: CASGLRRVAGEETQYF
J gene: TRBJ2-5
V gene: TRBV2
D gene: TRBD2
clone size: once

CDR3 DNA: TGTGCCAGCAGTCGTGTAATGGGACAGGGTTTGAATGAGCAGTTCTTC
CDR3 protein: CASSRVMGQGLNEQFF
J gene: TRBJ2-1
V gene: TRBV6-6
D gene: TRBD1
clone size: NA

CDR3 DNA: TGCGCCAGCAGCTTAGGAGGGTCCGGGGAGCTGTTTTTT
CDR3 protein: CASSLGGSGELFF
J gene: TRBJ2-2
V gene: TRBV5-1
D gene: NA
clone size: NA

CDR3 DNA: TGTGCCAGCAGTTCAGGGGCGGACCACTATGGCTACACCTTC
CDR3 protein: CASSSGADHYGYTF
J gene: TRBJ1-2
V gene: TRBV28
D gene: NA
clone size: NA

CDR3 DNA: TGTGCCAGCAGCCTAAGCACAGATACGCAGTATTTT
CDR3 protein: CASSLSTDTQYF
J gene: TRBJ2-3
V gene: TRBV7-3
D gene: NA
clone size: NA

CDR3 DNA: TGTGCCAGCAGCCTAGCGGGGACTAGCGGTCCGTGGGGTACGCAGTATTTT
CDR3 protein: CASSLAGTSGPWGTQYF
J gene: TRBJ2-3
V gene: TRBV7-3
D gene: TRBD2
clone size: NA

CDR3 DNA: TGTGCCAGCTCACCTGACAGCGACAGGTCCTCCAGAGGGGGCTACACCTTC
CDR3 protein: CASSPDSDRSSRGGYTF
J gene: TRBJ1-2
V gene: TRBV18
D gene: NA
clone size: NA

CDR3 DNA: TGCGCCAGCAGACCGGGGGGCAGCACAGATACGCAGTATTTT
CDR3 protein: CASRPGGSTDTQYF
J gene: TRBJ2-3
V gene: TRBV5-1
D gene: NA
clone size: NA

CDR3 DNA: TGTGCCAGCAAGGGCGGGGGGGTAGGGTTCTTT
CDR3 protein: CASKGGGVGFF
J gene: TRBJ1-1
V gene: TRBV25-1
D gene: NA
clone size: NA

CDR3 DNA: TGTGCCAGCAGCCCTCGACTCCCCAATCCCCGGGACAGGTTAACTAGCACAGATACGCAGTATTTT
CDR3 protein: CASSPRLPNPRDRLTSTDTQYF
J gene: TRBJ2-3
V gene: TRBV7-3
D gene: TRBD1
clone size: once

CDR3 DNA: TGTGCCTGGACCAGGGGGCCCCTCTCCTACGAGCAGTACTTC
CDR3 protein: CAWTRGPLSYEQYF
J gene: TRBJ2-7
V gene: TRBV30
D gene: TRBD1
clone size: NA

CDR3 DNA: TGTGCCTGGAGTGCGATGGGTCCGGGACAGGGGGCTAGAGGCTACACCTTC
CDR3 protein: CAWSAMGPGQGARGYTF
J gene: TRBJ1-2
V gene: TRBV30
D gene: TRBD1
clone size: once

CDR3 DNA: TGTGCCAGCAGTGAATATCGGGGGGCCCCATCTGGAAACACCATATATTTT
CDR3 protein: CASSEYRGAPSGNTIYF
J gene: TRBJ1-3
V gene: TRBV25-1
D gene: NA
clone size: once

CDR3 DNA: TGTGCCAGCAGCCCCCAGGTAGCGTCCAATGAGCAGTTCTTC
CDR3 protein: CASSPQVASNEQFF
J gene: TRBJ2-1
V gene: TRBV11-2
D gene: NA
clone size: NA

CDR3 DNA: TGCGCCAGCAGCCCGGGACCCGCGAAGGGGACAGGGTGGATCCGACTGTTTTTT
CDR3 protein: CASSPGPAKGTGWIRLFF
J gene: TRBJ1-4
V gene: TRBV4-1
D gene: TRBD1
clone size: NA

CDR3 DNA: TGTGCCAGCAGCTTGGACGGACAGTCGGGCAATGAGCAGTTCTTC
CDR3 protein: CASSLDGQSGNEQFF
J gene: TRBJ2-1
V gene: TRBV11-3
D gene: NA
clone size: NA

CDR3 DNA: TGTGCCAGCAGTGCTACGGATCTGGCGAGGGGCTACACCTTC
CDR3 protein: CASSATDLARGYTF
J gene: TRBJ1-2
V gene: TRBV6-1
D gene: NA
clone size: NA

CDR3 DNA: TGTGCCAGCAGCTTAAGGCTAGCGGGGGACTACAATGAGCAGTTCTTC
CDR3 protein: CASSLRLAGDYNEQFF
J gene: TRBJ2-1
V gene: TRBV7-2
D gene: TRBD2
clone size: NA

CDR3 DNA: TGTGCTAGTGGTGTAAACAGCCTTAAAGCTTTCTTT
CDR3 protein: CASGVNSLKAFF
J gene: TRBJ1-1
V gene: TRBV12-5
D gene: NA
clone size: few